This T cell receptor beta chain was sequenced for a study of blood T cell repertoires in COVID-19. For the study at large: Specimens from acute and convalescent COVID-19 originated in the United States, Italy and Spain. Sources were T cells, B-cell-depleted T cells, or PBMCs; the material itself was cDNA or gDNA.

Germline CDR1 and CDR2: WNHNN and SYGVQD (reference sequence). There are 15 residues in the CDR3. V lost 6 bases and J lost 3, with 14 bases in between. Seattle enrolled patients during active infection and tracked them longitudinally. Authors' data handling: Reference gene primer amplification yielded estimated nucleated cell counts. Only in-frame clones appear in the TCRdb table, and some are missing; sequencing was by immunoSEQ multiplex PCR. That table gives V, J and clone size, and the DNA gave D and trimming. The table shows just under 65,000 clones, with roughly three quarters occurring only once.

Material: peripheral blood. The chain has TRBV10-1 and TRBJ2-2; weak D call: TRBD2 (6 bases). This sequence was found in a man aged 60 to 69 with COVID-19, enrolled during active disease. The CDR3, as DNA: TGCGCCAGCAGGGACGGGACTCGAGACACCGGGGAGCTGTTTTTT. Translated: CASRDGTRDTGELFF.